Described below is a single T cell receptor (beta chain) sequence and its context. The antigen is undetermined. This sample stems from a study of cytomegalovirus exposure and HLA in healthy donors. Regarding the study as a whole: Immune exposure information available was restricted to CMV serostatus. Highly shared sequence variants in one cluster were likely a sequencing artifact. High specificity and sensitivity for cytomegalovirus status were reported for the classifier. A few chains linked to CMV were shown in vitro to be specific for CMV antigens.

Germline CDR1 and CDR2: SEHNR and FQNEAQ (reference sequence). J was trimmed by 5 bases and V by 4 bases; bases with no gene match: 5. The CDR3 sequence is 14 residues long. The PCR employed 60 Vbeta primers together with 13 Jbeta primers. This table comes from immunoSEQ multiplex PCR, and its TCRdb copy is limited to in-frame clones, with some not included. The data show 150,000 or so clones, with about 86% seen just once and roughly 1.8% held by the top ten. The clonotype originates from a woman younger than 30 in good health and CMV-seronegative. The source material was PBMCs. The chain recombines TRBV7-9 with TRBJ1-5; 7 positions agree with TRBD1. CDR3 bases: TGTGCCAGCAGCTCCCAGGGGGTGGATCAGCCCCAGCATTTT. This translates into CASSSQGVDQPQHF.